Listed below are T cell receptor beta chains from one sample, sequenced in a study of T cells in Graves' hyperthyroidism and ophthalmopathy. In TCRdb, the multiplex PCR reads were re-called with MiXCR into one record per CDR3 protein. The data hold some 510,000 distinct CDR3 sequences, with less than 25% observed a single time. The specimen was blood. Every receptor here comes from a man aged 18 to 35 with Graves' hyperthyroidism. CDR3s include the opening cysteine and the closing phenylalanine or tryptophan. A D gene is named only where the DNA matches it firmly. Only part of the rows carry a size: once, few, many, or a class if the clone is expanded.

TRBV12-3/TRBV12-4	TRBJ2-5	many	TRBD1	CASSLKGTAQETQYF	TGTGCCAGCAGTCTAAAAGGGACAGCACAAGAGACCCAGTACTTC
TRBV11-1	TRBJ1-3	few	TRBD1	CASSFTGVRGFGTGNTIYF	TGTGCCAGCAGTTTTACAGGGGTCCGGGGTTTCGGTACTGGAAACACCATATATTTT
TRBV27	TRBJ2-2	many	-	CASSFYPTNTGELFF	TGTGCCAGCAGTTTCTACCCGACGAACACCGGGGAGCTGTTTTTT
TRBV12-5	TRBJ2-5	-	TRBD2	CATLSGTSGGEETQYF	TGTGCTACCCTGTCCGGGACTAGCGGGGGGGAGGAGACCCAGTACTTC
TRBV12-3/TRBV12-4	TRBJ1-2	many	TRBD1	CASSLALTTGFRGYTF	TGTGCCAGCAGTTTAGCCCTTACGACAGGGTTTAGGGGCTACACCTTC
TRBV27	TRBJ2-7	many	-	CASSFAESSYEQYF	TGTGCCAGCAGTTTTGCGGAGAGCTCCTACGAGCAGTACTTC
TRBV6-1	TRBJ2-7	many	TRBD2	CASSQAGSYEQYF	TGTGCCAGCAGTCAAGCGGGGTCCTACGAGCAGTACTTC
TRBV12-3/TRBV12-4	TRBJ2-7	-	TRBD1	CASSPETGPAPYEQYF	TGTGCCAGCAGTCCGGAGACAGGGCCTGCCCCCTACGAGCAGTACTTC
TRBV28	TRBJ1-6	many	TRBD1	CASSFHFGTAALTYNSPLHF	TGTGCCAGCAGTTTCCACTTCGGGACAGCCGCGCTTACCTATAATTCACCCCTCCACTTT
TRBV6-5	TRBJ2-7	few	-	CASSWTATYEQYF	TGTGCCAGCAGTTGGACAGCTACCTACGAGCAGTACTTC
TRBV28	TRBJ2-2	many	TRBD2	CASSLSLAGGTTNTGELFF	TGTGCCAGCAGTTTGAGCCTAGCGGGGGGCACAACCAACACCGGGGAGCTGTTTTTT
TRBV5-5	TRBJ1-2	many	-	CASSLVLYRQAAGYTF	TGTGCCAGCAGCTTGGTTTTGTATCGACAGGCCGCTGGCTACACCTTC
TRBV2	TRBJ1-2	-	TRBD1	CASSAGQGFDYGYTF	TGTGCCAGCAGCGCCGGACAGGGATTTGACTATGGCTACACCTTC
TRBV6-1	TRBJ1-6	-	TRBD1	CASRRGQGDSPLHF	TGTGCCAGCAGACGGGGACAGGGTGATTCACCCCTCCACTTT
TRBV6-1	TRBJ2-7	-	-	CASSDSGPNPYEQYF	TGTGCCAGCAGTGATTCGGGACCGAACCCCTACGAGCAGTACTTC
TRBV9	TRBJ2-7	many	TRBD1	CASSPWTGIGGEQYF	TGTGCCAGCAGCCCCTGGACAGGGATAGGAGGCGAGCAGTACTTC